The subject of this entry is one T cell receptor (beta chain). The sample originates from a study of human T cells and chemical hapten exposure. Study overall: 2% DPC was applied to 2 cm by 2 cm of upper inner arm skin for sensitization. A mostly female patient group had alopecia areata, totalis or universalis.

Time point denoted: patch test 2, 6 weeks after DPC sensitization. The treatment denotes: therapeutic diphenylcyclopropenone sensitization with weekly scalp DPC. This CDR3 spans 16 amino acids. From germline, CDR1 is SGHDN and CDR2 FVKESK. V was clipped by 0 bases and J by 0 bases, with 6 bases between them. TCRdb redid the calling of the RACE reads with MiXCR, one entry per CDR3 protein. The repertoire consists of under 450,000 distinct CDR3 sequences, with just under 6.5% occurring once and the leading ten covering around 5.8%. The material sequenced was whole blood, taken in connection with sensitization to the hapten diphenylcyclopropenone (DPC). The J gene is TRBJ2-6, the V gene TRBV14; D not certain. The receptor was derived from a woman between 18 and 29 years old with alopecia areata. Some clones in this sample may be carry-over from other donors' samples. The CDR3 bases are TGTGCCAGCAGCCAAGATCTTACCTCTGGGGCCAACGTCCTGACTTTC. Encoded protein: CASSQDLTSGANVLTF. The complete variable domain, with remaining parts taken from reference TRBV14 and TRBJ2-6, reads EAGVTQFPSHSVIEKGQTVTLRCDPISGHDNLYWYRRVMGKEIKFLLHFVKESKQDESGMPNNRFLAERTGGTYSTLKVQPAELEDSGVYFCASSQDLTSGANVLTFGAGSRLTVL.